This T cell receptor (beta chain) came from a study of tumor and adjacent non-tumor tissue in lung cancer. A modified ARM-PCR protocol with three rounds of nested PCR amplified TCRbeta. TCRdb reprocessed the multiplex PCR reads with MiXCR, giving one entry per CDR3 protein. The sample yields fewer than 120,000 distinct CDR3 sequences, about 87% seen once. Germline assignment: CDR1 MNHEY and CDR2 SVGAGI. Trimming cost V 5 bases and J 0 bases; bases outside gene matches: 4. The CDR3 spans 14 residues. As concerns this clonotype: A single base separates this from a much larger clone, so it may be a read error.

RNA was extracted from bulk tissue without any cell sorting. The material sequenced was lung tumor tissue. This sequence joins TRBV6-5 and TRBJ2-7; 7 bases are a match to TRBD2. The clonotype was recovered from a man between 65 and 85 years old with non-small cell lung cancer. CDR3 sequence: CASSISGASYEQYF. For the CDR3, the DNA is TGTGCCAGCAGTATAAGCGGGGCCTCCTACGAGCAGTACTTC.